This T cell receptor (beta chain) appears in the sequencing data of a study of blood T cell repertoires in COVID-19. Turning to the study itself: Nucleic acid was either cDNA or gDNA, and it came from T cells, B-cell-depleted T cells, or PBMCs.

Under the authors' procedure: Quantification of nucleated cells was approximated via reference gene primer amplification. The assay was immunoSEQ multiplex PCR, and TCRdb's table has in-frame clones only and misses some. The D gene and trimming were derived from the DNA, and the V and J assignments and clone size from that table. The table includes under 300,000 clones, 80% to 85% detected once. V was clipped by 0 bases and J by 1 base, with 12 bases between them. CDR1 KGHSH and CDR2 LQKENI come from the germline V gene. The CDR3 length is 16 residues. The rearrangement uses TRBV18 and TRBJ1-1; D unresolved. Sequencing was done on a sample of peripheral blood. The source of this sequence is a woman aged 40 to 50 who had recovered from COVID-19. The CDR3 reads CASSPPSRGKNTEAFF. In DNA form, the CDR3 reads TGTGCCAGCTCACCACCGTCTAGAGGCAAGAACACTGAAGCTTTCTTT.